The clone carrying this T cell receptor beta chain came up many times. Its antigen remains unidentified. These data come from a study of early T cells in non-severe SARS-CoV-2 infection. Looking at the study overall: The authors sequenced bulk RNA from unsorted whole blood, leaving chains unpaired.

Study-level results: CD4 and private specificities were missed by VDJdb matching, which favored anti-spike CD8 responses.

Germline CDR1 is SEHNR and CDR2 is FQNEAQ (reference sequence). V trimming: 5 bases; J trimming: 2 bases; junction bases outside the gene matches: 4. The CDR3 spans 14 residues. TCRdb re-called the 5' RACE reads with MiXCR, one entry per CDR3 protein. The sample shows around 67,000 distinct CDR3 sequences, 12% of them seen only once. This chain uses TRBV7-9 with TRBJ2-7, with TRBD1 matching over 9 bases. The specimen sequenced was whole blood. The sequence was obtained from an adult who was a healthcare worker with PCR-confirmed SARS-CoV-2 infection or an uninfected control (not recorded which). The CDR3 DNA sequence: TGTGCCAGCAGCCCAAGACAGGGGGCCTACGAGCAGTACTTC. Translating gives CASSPRQGAYEQYF.